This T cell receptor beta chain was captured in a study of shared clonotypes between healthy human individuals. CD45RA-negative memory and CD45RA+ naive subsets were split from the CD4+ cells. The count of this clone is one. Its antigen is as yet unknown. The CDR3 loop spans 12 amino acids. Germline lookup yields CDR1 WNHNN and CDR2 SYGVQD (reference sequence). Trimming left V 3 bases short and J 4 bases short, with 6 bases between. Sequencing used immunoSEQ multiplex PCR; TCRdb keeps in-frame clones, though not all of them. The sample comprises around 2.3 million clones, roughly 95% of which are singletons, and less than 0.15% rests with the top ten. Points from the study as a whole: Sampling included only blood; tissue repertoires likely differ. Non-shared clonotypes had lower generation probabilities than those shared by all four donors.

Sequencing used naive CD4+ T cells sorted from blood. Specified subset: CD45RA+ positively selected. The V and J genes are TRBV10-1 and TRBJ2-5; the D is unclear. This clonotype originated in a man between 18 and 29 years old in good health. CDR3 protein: CASSDGLETQYF. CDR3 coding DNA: TGCGCCAGCAGTGATGGGCTAGAGACCCAGTACTTC.